This TCR beta chain was captured in a study of CD8 T cells in Susac syndrome. Negative isolation was used for CD8+ and CD4+ T cells and FACS enrichment for TEMRA cells. RNA, at about 0.45 to 1 ug, was reverse transcribed with random hexamers. The TCR beta CDR3 was amplified by immunoSEQ multiplex PCR across 54 Vbeta, 13 Jbeta. In TCRdb, the immunoSEQ multiplex PCR reads were re-called with MiXCR into one record per CDR3 protein. The table lists 150,000 to 160,000 distinct CDR3 sequences, approximately 94% of them singletons. The CDR3 totals 13 residues. Germline lookup yields CDR1 LGHNA and CDR2 YNFKEQ. The V end was cut by 3 bases, the J end by 1 base, with 6 bases between.

Material: CD8+ T cells from PBMCs. The V and J genes are TRBV4-2 and TRBJ2-5; the D is unclear. The sequence came from a human donor with multiple sclerosis. The CDR3 DNA sequence: TGTGCCAGCAGCCAGAGAATCCAAGAGACCCAGTACTTC. It codes for CASSQRIQETQYF.